This T cell receptor (beta chain) was documented in a study of blood T cell repertoires in COVID-19. Here immunoSEQ multiplex PCR was the method, and the copy in TCRdb shows in-frame clones only, minus some. Among 45,000 to 70,000 clones listed, around four fifths were seen once. Per the germline V gene, CDR1 is LNHNV and CDR2 is YYDKDF (reference sequence). The CDR3 consists of 12 residues. The V end was cut by 5 bases, the J end by 6 bases, with 8 bases between. The TCR originated in an elderly woman with acute or convalescent COVID-19. The specimen was peripheral blood. J is TRBJ2-4 and V is TRBV15; the D gene is possibly TRBD2 (6 bases). CDR3 region: CATSAGRNIQYF. CDR3 nucleotide sequence: TGTGCCACCAGCGCGGGAAGAAACATTCAGTACTTC.